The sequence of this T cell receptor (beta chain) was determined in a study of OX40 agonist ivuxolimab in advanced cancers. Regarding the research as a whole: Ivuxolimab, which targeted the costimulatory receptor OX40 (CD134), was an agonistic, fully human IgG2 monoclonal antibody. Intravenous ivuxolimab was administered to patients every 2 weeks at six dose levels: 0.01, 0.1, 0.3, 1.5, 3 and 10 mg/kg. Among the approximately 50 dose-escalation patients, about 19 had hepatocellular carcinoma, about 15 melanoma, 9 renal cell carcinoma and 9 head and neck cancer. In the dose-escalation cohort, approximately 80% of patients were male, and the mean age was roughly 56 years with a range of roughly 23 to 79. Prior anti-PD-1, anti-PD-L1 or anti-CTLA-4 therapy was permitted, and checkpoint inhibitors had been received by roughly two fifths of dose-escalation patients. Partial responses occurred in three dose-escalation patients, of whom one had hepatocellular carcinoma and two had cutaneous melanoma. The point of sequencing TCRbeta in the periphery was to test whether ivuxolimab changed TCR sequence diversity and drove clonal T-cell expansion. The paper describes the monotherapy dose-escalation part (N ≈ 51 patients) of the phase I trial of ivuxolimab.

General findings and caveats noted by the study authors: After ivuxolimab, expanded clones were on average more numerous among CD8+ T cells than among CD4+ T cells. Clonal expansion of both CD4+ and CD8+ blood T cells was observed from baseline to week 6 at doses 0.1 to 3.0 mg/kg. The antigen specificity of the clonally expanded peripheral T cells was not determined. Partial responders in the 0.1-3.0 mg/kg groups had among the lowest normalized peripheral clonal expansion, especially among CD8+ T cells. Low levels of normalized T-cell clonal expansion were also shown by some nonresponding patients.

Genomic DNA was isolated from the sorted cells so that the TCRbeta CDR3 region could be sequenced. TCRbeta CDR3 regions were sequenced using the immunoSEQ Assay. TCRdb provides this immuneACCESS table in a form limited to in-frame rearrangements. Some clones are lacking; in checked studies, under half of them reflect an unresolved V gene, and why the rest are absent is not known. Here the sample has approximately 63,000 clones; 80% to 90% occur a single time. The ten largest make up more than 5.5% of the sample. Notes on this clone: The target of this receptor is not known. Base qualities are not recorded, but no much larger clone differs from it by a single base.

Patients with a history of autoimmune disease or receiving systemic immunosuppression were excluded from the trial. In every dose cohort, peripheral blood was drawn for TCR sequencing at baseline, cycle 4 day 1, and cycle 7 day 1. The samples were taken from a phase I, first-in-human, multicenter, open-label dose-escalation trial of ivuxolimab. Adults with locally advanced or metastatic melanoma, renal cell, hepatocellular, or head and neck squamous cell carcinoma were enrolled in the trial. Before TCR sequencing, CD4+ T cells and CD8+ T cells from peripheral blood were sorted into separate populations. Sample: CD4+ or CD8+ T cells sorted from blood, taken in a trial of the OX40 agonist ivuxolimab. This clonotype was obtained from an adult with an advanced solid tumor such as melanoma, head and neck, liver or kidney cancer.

The CDR3 protein sequence reads: CASSLLRDTQYF. The DNA sequence is TGTGCCAGCAGTTTATTGAGAGATACGCAGTATTTT. The chain uses TRBV27 and TRBJ2-3, with no reliable assignment of the D segment. From cysteine to phenylalanine, the CDR3 is 12 amino acids long. Of the read, only the CDR3 DNA is kept; its 36 bases are in frame from base 1. The CDR1 and CDR2 encoded by the germline V gene (reference sequence) are MNHEY and SMNVEV. Cut back by 1 base and 5 bases, the V and J ends lie 4 bases apart.